This TCR beta chain emerged from a study of OX40 agonist ivuxolimab in advanced cancers. Across the whole study: Ivuxolimab doses were 0.01, 0.1, 0.3, 1.5, 3 or 10 mg/kg every 2 weeks.

V was cut by 7 bases and J by 4 bases, with 11 bases left in between. Germline CDR1 is SQVTM and CDR2 is ANQGSEA. CDR3 length: 11 residues. Generated by immunoSEQ multiplex PCR, the TCRdb table keeps only in-frame clones and is missing some. The table includes about 61,000 clones, about 85% detected once. Study-wide results and caveats: There was clonal expansion of CD4+ and CD8+ blood T cells by week 6 at 0.1 to 3.0 mg/kg.

Points on this clone: Its specificity is not known.

The material was CD4+ or CD8+ T cells sorted from blood, obtained in a trial of the OX40 agonist ivuxolimab. The chain joins TRBV29-1 to TRBJ2-7; a weak D match, TRBD1 (6 bases). This sequence originates from an adult with an advanced solid tumor such as melanoma, head and neck, liver or kidney cancer. CDR3 nucleotides: TGCAGCGGGGGACACGGGTACGAGCAGTACTTC. It encodes CSGGHGYEQYF.